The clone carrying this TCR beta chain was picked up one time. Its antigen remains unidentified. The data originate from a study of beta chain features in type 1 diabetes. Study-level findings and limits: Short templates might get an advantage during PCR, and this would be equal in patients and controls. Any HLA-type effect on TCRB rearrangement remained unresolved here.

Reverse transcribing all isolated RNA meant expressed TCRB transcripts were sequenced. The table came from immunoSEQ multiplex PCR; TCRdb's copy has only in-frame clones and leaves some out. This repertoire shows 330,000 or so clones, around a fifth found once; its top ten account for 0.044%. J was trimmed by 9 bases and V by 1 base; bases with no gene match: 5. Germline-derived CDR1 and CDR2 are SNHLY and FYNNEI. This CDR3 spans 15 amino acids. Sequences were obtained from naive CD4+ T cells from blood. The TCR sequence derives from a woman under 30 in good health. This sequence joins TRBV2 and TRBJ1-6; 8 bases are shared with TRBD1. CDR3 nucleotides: TGTGCCAGCAGTGAAGGCGGACAGGGTGTTTCACCCCTCCACTTT. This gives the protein CASSEGGQGVSPLHF. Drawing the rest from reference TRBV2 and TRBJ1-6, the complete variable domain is EPEVTQTPSHQVTQMGQEVILRCVPISNHLYFYWYRQILGQKVEFLVSFYNNEISEKSEIFDDQFSVERPDGSNFTLKIRSTKLEDSAMYFCASSEGGQGVSPLHFGNGTRLTVT.